The following is a T cell receptor beta chain sequence with its context. Its antigen remains unidentified. Among the patients, none had received any treatment before thyroid surgery. TCRdb recomputed clones from the PCR reads via MiXCR. Of 6,000 or so clones in the sample, 25% to 30% were seen once. The data were obtained in a study of metastatic and nonmetastatic thyroid tumors. Findings of the study overall: According to reports, the diversity of TCR beta was significantly higher in malignant thyroid tumors than in benign nodules, and this held in both blood and tumor samples.

V was pared by 0 bases and J by 0 bases, with 6 bases between. CDR1 SGHRS and CDR2 YFSETQ come from the germline V gene. The CDR3 has 14 amino acids. This chain links TRBV5-1 with TRBJ1-1; D remains unclear. The specimen sequenced was adjacent normal tissue. This TCR was sampled from a female donor with papillary thyroid cancer or a benign thyroid nodule (not recorded which). Some clones in this sample may be carry-over from other donors' samples. CDR3 DNA sequence: TGCGCCAGCAGCTTGGCACAAATGAACACTGAAGCTTTCTTT. It codes for CASSLAQMNTEAFF.